These 9 T cell receptor beta chains share one sample of origin, sequenced in a study of blood T cell repertoires in COVID-19. This table comes from immunoSEQ multiplex PCR, and its TCRdb copy is limited to in-frame clones, with some not included. Among around 200,000 clones listed, approximately 81% were seen once. Sequenced material: peripheral blood. These receptors all come from a woman over 75 with acute or convalescent COVID-19.

This clone was seen a single time. V and J are TRBV7-2 and TRBJ2-7; possible D gene TRBD2, 5 bases. V dropped 4 bases and J dropped 3 bases, with 10 bases sitting between them. This CDR3 region has 13 residues. Germline V gene sequence: CDR1 SGHTA, CDR2 FQGNSA. DNA of the CDR3: TGTGCCAGCAGCTCCCGGGATTACTACGAGCAGTACTTC. Its protein product is CASSSRDYYEQYF.

This chain connects TRBV25-1 to TRBJ1-2, with 10 positions matching TRBD1. J gave up 4 bases and V 6 bases, and 5 bases lay outside the gene matches. The germline CDR1 and CDR2 sequences are MGHDK and SYGVNS. The CDR3 sequence is 14 residues long. CDR3 protein: CASRGGQGVYGYTF. In DNA, the CDR3 is TGTGCCAGCAGAGGCGGACAGGGGGTCTATGGCTACACCTTC.

The rearrangement joins TRBV6-5 to TRBJ2-1; possibly TRBD2 for D (7 bases). Trimming stripped 7 bases from V and 8 bases from J, with 21 bases between. This CDR3 comprises 15 residues. CDR1 MNHEY and CDR2 SVGAGI come from the germline V gene. CDR3 sequence: CASNERGRAVDEQFF. Here the CDR3 DNA reads TGTGCCAGCAACGAGAGGGGGAGGGCCGTGGATGAGCAGTTCTTC.

This clone has just one count. The J gene is TRBJ2-2, the V gene TRBV5-5; 9 positions agree with TRBD2. The junction had 8 bases not matched to a gene; V was cut back by 4 bases and J by 1 base. This CDR3 spans 17 amino acids. In germline, CDR1 is SGHKS, CDR2 YYEKEE (reference sequence). In DNA, the CDR3 is TGTGCCAGCAGCAAGACTAGCGGATGGGAGAACACCGGGGAGCTGTTTTTT. Translated: CASSKTSGWENTGELFF.

Turning to this clone: One junction end does not reproduce the germline sequence, and a read error may be involved. The chain recombines TRBV27 with TRBJ2-7, with TRBD2 matching 7 bases. The V gene's germline CDR1 is MNHEY and CDR2 SMNVEV (reference sequence). The CDR3 covers 17 residues. The CDR3 here is CASRLWLADKISYEQYF. For the CDR3, the DNA is TGTGCCAGCAGATTATGGCTAGCGGACAAAATCAGTTACGAGCAGTACTTC.

In its sample, this clone was seen once. This sequence joins TRBV5-6 and TRBJ2-1; D is perhaps TRBD2 (5 bases). V lost 2 bases and J 2 bases, leaving 17 bases between the germline ends. Germline CDR1 is SGHDT and CDR2 is YYEEEE. CDR3 length equals 17 residues. CDR3 residues: CASSFGLPLGTYNEQFF. CDR3 bases: TGTGCCAGCAGCTTTGGACTGCCACTCGGCACCTACAATGAGCAGTTCTTC.

Worth noting for this clone: This CDR3 is also generated by other DNA sequences in the sample. This chain connects TRBV18 to TRBJ1-4; D is ambiguous. This CDR3 has 13 amino acids. V was pared by 3 bases and J by 5 bases, with 7 bases between. CDR1 is KGHSH and CDR2 is LQKENI in the germline V gene. Here the CDR3 reads CASSPGLNEKLFF. In DNA, the CDR3 is TGTGCCAGCTCACCGGGCTTAAATGAAAAACTGTTTTTT. Full variable domain (rest looked up from reference TRBV18 and TRBJ1-4): NAGVMQNPRHLVRRRGQEARLRCSPMKGHSHVYWYRQLPEEGLKFMVYLQKENIIDESGMPKERFSAEFPKEGPSILRIQQVVRGDSAAYFCASSPGLNEKLFFGSGTQLSVL.

J is TRBJ2-3 and V is TRBV7-9, with TRBD2 matching 10 bases. V gave up 2 bases and J gave up 5 bases; unmatched junction bases: 4. The CDR3 contains 15 residues. The V gene's germline CDR1 is SEHNR and CDR2 FQNEAQ (reference sequence). CDR3 in DNA: TGTGCCAGCAGCTTAAGCGGGGGGGTCGGAGATACGCAGTATTTT. This sequence encodes CASSLSGGVGDTQYF.

The J gene is TRBJ1-5, the V gene TRBV30; possible D gene TRBD1, 6 bases. Trimming cost V 1 base and J 2 bases, with 9 bases left between them. The CDR3 totals 14 residues. Germline V gene sequence: CDR1 GTSNPN, CDR2 SVGIG (reference sequence). CDR3 coding DNA: TGTGCCTGGAGTGCCCGACAGGGCAATCAGCCCCAGCATTTT. It yields the protein CAWSARQGNQPQHF.